This record looks at one T cell receptor (beta chain) sequence and its context. The specificity of this receptor is unknown. Libraries were prepared through the immunoSEQ multiplex PCR assay. For the multiplex PCR, a mixture combining 60 forward primers for TCR Vbeta segments and 13 reverse primers for TCR Jbeta segments was used. The CDR3 region of rearranged TCR beta genes was amplified from genomic DNA with a multiplex PCR assay. On the Illumina HiSeq System, the amplified TCR beta libraries were sequenced as 87-base-pair reads. Processing in the source paper ran as follows. A later analysis counted some 80 million unique TCR beta chains across the 666 repertoires, and roughly 9.9 million of these chains were shared by at least two donors. A nearest-neighbor algorithm error-corrected the raw reads and collapsed the reads into unique sequences, merging closely related sequences to remove PCR and sequencing errors. Alignment of CDR3 sequences to IMGT reference sequences was used to assign V, D and J gene segments. For a sequence to be retained, a match of at least six nucleotides to both a V gene segment and a J gene segment was required. Rearrangements were called productive when the CDR3 lacked stop codons and stayed in frame with V and J; all others were non-productive. Following IMGT convention, CDR3 was defined as the stretch from the second conserved V-encoded cysteine to the conserved J-encoded phenylalanine. The earlier analysis of 587 of the donors excluded sequences that lacked an unambiguous match to a single V gene segment. In an earlier analysis of 587 of the donors, a V segment was called functional when productive rearrangements were above 56.7%, and segregating when the standard deviation between donors exceeded 5%. A statistical classification framework was built for diagnosing cytomegalovirus status from the catalog of TCR beta chain sequences. In a later analysis, TCR nucleotide sequences were compared against IMGT/GENE-DB human TR gene sequences so that V and J genes could be assigned. Using the TCRdist pipeline, a later analysis assigned CDR3 sequences along with most-parsimonious VDJ recombination scenarios. In a later analysis, every TCR beta chain was defined by the combination of its CDR3 amino acid sequence and its V-gene family, and reads without a unique V-gene family were dropped. To address suspected cross-contamination and a sequencing artifact, a later analysis removed some 620 highly shared, low-generation-probability nucleotide sequences. In a later analysis, a clonal expansion index was calculated for each public chain from normalized within-repertoire ranks of inferred template counts. A later analysis computed generation probabilities with a VDJ recombination model fitted to out-of-frame rearrangements, and checked the results against IGoR. In a later analysis, TCR-TCR, TCR-HLA and TCR-CMV co-occurrence was scored with hypergeometric tests, and a repertoire-size bias correction was applied to TCR pairs. In a later analysis, false discovery rates were estimated by permuting HLA or CMV assignments 20 times. In a later analysis, co-occurring TCRs were grouped using DBSCAN, and TCRdist sequence similarity was added for clustering within HLA-allele-positive subsets. Co-occurrence clustering excluded repertoires with fewer than 30,000 or more than 120,000 public chains, plus five with anomalous nucleotide sharing. Not all clones reach the TCRdb copy of this immuneACCESS table, which keeps in-frame sequences only. Checked studies attribute under half of the gap to unresolved V genes and leave the rest unexplained. V and J calls and clone size are those listed in that table; D and trimming were worked out from the DNA. The table kept for this sample lists 100,000 to 150,000 clones. In total, the top ten clones hold 1% of the sample.

The cohort comprised several hundred healthy bone marrow donors. At the time of sampling, every cohort member was nominally healthy, though immune exposures that went unrecorded were likely present. The donor tested CMV seronegative, placing the donor among the 352 seronegative members of the cohort. A peripheral blood sample was collected from each donor, and TCR beta sequencing was performed on peripheral blood mononuclear cells. Genomic DNA extraction from the blood cell samples was performed with the Qiagen DNeasy Blood Extraction Kit. A distance of 9 bases separates the germline ends of V and J, which lose 0 bases and 9 bases respectively. Measured from the cysteine to the phenylalanine, the CDR3 is 13 residues long. Only the CDR3 part of the read is kept: 39 bases, read in frame from the first base. For CDR1 and CDR2, the germline V gene lists KGHSH and LQKENI. This entry belongs to a study of cytomegalovirus exposure and HLA in healthy donors (dated by TCRdb to about 2017). Regarding the research as a whole: According to an earlier analysis of 587 of the donors, about 179 million T cells yielded 100 million or so unique TCR beta sequences and approximately 300 Gb of sequence data. Of the 350 to 400 genotyped donors, over 70% fell in the genetic ancestry cluster associated with self-reported Caucasian donors. Roughly 300 gigabases of sequencing data and 78 million or so unique TCR sequences were included in an early release covering around 650 HLA-typed donors. In the later analysis, no new phenotypic data were used to find candidate immune exposures; instead, reliance was placed on TCR beta sequences and their occurrence across donors. A later genetic analysis took genome-wide SNP genotypes for about three fifths of the 666 donors and used that subset as a discovery cohort. Alongside the repertoire data, information on donor age, sex, ethnicity and CMV serostatus was compiled. The study used immunosequencing to profile the T cell repertoires of several hundred subjects and linked those repertoires to cytomegalovirus serostatus. In addition to the first cohort of about 650 subjects, a separate validation cohort of around 110 different subjects was used. HLA typing covered class I and class II loci at four-digit resolution. High-throughput TCR immunosequencing, statistical association of individual TCRs with disease status, and machine learning were combined to predict cytomegalovirus infection status. Across about 370 genotyped donors of the cohort, an average of approximately 200,000 unique TCR beta nucleotide sequences per donor were sequenced, and roughly 20% of those sequences were non-productive. The study aimed to test whether signatures of past pathogen exposure could be identified by cataloging public T cell receptors. All discovery cohort repertoires had been generated on a single sequencing platform. An earlier analysis of around 640 of the donors used high-throughput TCR beta sequencing to judge whether each TCR beta V gene segment behaved as functional or pseudogenic. The number of typed donors differed by locus: roughly 629-640 for A, B, C, DRB1 and DQB1; 500 to 550 for DQA1; 606 for DPA1; and roughly 450 for DPB1. Five DR-DQ haplotypes were handled as single units for association and clustering because linkage in the cohort was strong. In a later analysis, previously published TCR beta repertoires from several hundred donors were re-analyzed and high-resolution HLA genotyping was added so that TCR occurrence patterns could be studied. Findings and caveats that apply to the study as a whole: A few of the identified cytomegalovirus-associated TCR beta chains were confirmed in vitro to be specific for cytomegalovirus antigens. Strong co-occurrence of HLA alleles, especially DR and DQ, made assigning TCR associations to individual alleles difficult. Correlated functional status among segregating V segments might reflect linkage disequilibrium, but an unknown experimental factor could not be ruled out. In the study, approximately 160 TCR beta chains were listed as associated with cytomegalovirus. Because HLA typing was missing for some donors at each locus, association tests included only the typed subset. Compared with equally common non-associated chains, HLA-associated TCR beta chains in a later analysis were more clonally expanded and had lower generation probabilities. A further reported finding was that TCR beta sequences accurately predicted the HLA-A and HLA-B alleles for most subjects in the first cohort. A later analysis found that TCR association rates varied across HLA loci, with DRB1 alleles showing the most associated TCRs and HLA-C alleles the fewest. Broadly in line with IMGT annotations, most TCR beta V segments showed up in productive rearrangements about 87% or about 30% of the time in an earlier analysis of around 600 of the donors. In this cohort, only TCR beta chains were sequenced, and detectable features were limited by the absence of alpha or paired-chain data. Immune exposure information for the cohort was limited to CMV serostatus. Across donors, most TCR sequences were observed very rarely, whereas some public TCRs were present in many individuals. The classifier was reported to diagnose cytomegalovirus status with high specificity and sensitivity in both the original cohort and the validation cohort. An association between a missense DCLRE1C variant and V-gene and J-gene trimming of TCR beta chains was found in a later genetic analysis and replicated in an independent cohort. A cluster of highly shared sequence variants was judged likely to be a technical artifact of the sequencing pipeline. Compared with the roughly 710-donor mean, donors in an Asian-associated ancestry cluster had fewer N-insertions in productive TCRs, according to a later genetic analysis. According to a later analysis, parvovirus B19, influenza, CMV and Epstein-Barr virus appeared linked to several top co-occurrence clusters. In a later analysis, most CMV-associated TCR beta chains were found to appear HLA-restricted, with HLA associations seemingly driven largely by CMV exposure. Roughly uniform sequencing depth across donors was assumed in presence/absence analyses, although this assumption may not hold. According to the authors, the approach could potentially be generalized to other disease states and immunological phenotypes. At a false discovery rate of 0.05, a later analysis linked 16,000 or so TCR beta sequences to specific HLA alleles. Because counts were too low, more than 15 rarely observed V segments, including chromosome 9 orphons, were left out of the earlier analysis of about 500 of the donors. Because the 87-base-pair reads could not distinguish some IMGT-functional V segments, including TRBV6-2 and TRBV6-3, those segments were excluded.

The sequence came from a man aged 18 to 35 in good health and CMV-seronegative. The chain couples TRBV18 to TRBJ2-1; the D gene remains uncertain. The sequencing input was PBMCs. The bases are TGTGCCAGCTCACCACCGATCCTACTTGAGCAGTTCTTC. Translated, it gives CASSPPILLEQFF.